The 19 T cell receptor beta chains given below trace back to one sample, sequenced in a study of T cells after yellow fever vaccination. TCRdb fed the 5' RACE reads into MiXCR, producing one record per CDR3 protein. There are some 300,000 distinct CDR3 sequences in the sample; 8.5% to 10% occur only once, and around 3.3% lies in the top ten. This specimen was CD4+ T cells sorted from PBMCs, taken 5 days after the yellow fever booster vaccination. The receptors come from a man between 18 and 29 years old who received the YFV17D yellow fever vaccine.

The chain joins TRBV6-4 to TRBJ1-5; 8 bases match TRBD1. This CDR3 is 17 amino acids long. Germline V gives CDR1 MRHNA, CDR2 SNTAGT. J was trimmed by 0 bases and V by 3 bases; bases with no gene match: 7. CDR3 loop: CASSDPRTGISNQPQHF. The CDR3 nucleotides read TGTGCCAGCAGTGATCCCAGGACAGGGATTAGCAATCAGCCCCAGCATTTT.

Ten or more counts support this clonotype. V and J are TRBV11-2 and TRBJ2-5, with D perhaps matching TRBD1 (6 bases). Germline assignment: CDR1 SGHAT and CDR2 FQNNGV. The CDR3 has 14 residues. V was clipped by 5 bases and J by 5 bases, with 15 bases between them. CDR3 sequence: CASSLRSQGETQYF. The DNA of the CDR3 is TGTGCCAGCAGCCTACGAAGTCAGGGGGAGACCCAGTACTTC.

This clonotype was detected ten times or more. The V and J genes are TRBV2 and TRBJ1-1; D uncertain. Germline lookup yields CDR1 SNHLY and CDR2 FYNNEI. The CDR3 runs to 13 residues. The V end was cut by 6 bases, the J end by 5 bases, with 13 bases between. In DNA form, the CDR3 reads TGTGCCAGCAGGAGGGAATCGGGAACTGAAGCTTTCTTT. It is translated as CASRRESGTEAFF.

This clonotype was recorded a few times. V and J are TRBV5-1 and TRBJ2-1; D is possibly TRBD2 (9 bases). Germline CDR1 SGHRS, CDR2 YFSETQ. V was cut by 7 bases and J by 4 bases, with 27 bases left in between. The CDR3 has 18 amino acids. CDR3 nucleotides: TGCGCCAGCGGGAGGGACAGGAGGCTAGCGGGGTCTTACAATGAGCAGTTCTTC. It is translated as CASGRDRRLAGSYNEQFF.

The genes are TRBV12-3 or TRBV12-4 and TRBJ2-1; tentatively, D is TRBD2 (5 bases). The germline V and J ends were trimmed by 6 bases and 6 bases, with 9 bases remaining between them. CDR3 length: 12 amino acids. As DNA, the CDR3 is TGTGCCAGCAGGAGGGTAACCAATGAGCAGTTCTTC. Its protein is CASRRVTNEQFF.

The chain links TRBV5-5 to TRBJ1-2; TRBD1 might be the D (6 bases). The CDR3 covers 12 residues. The V and J ends lost 1 base and 8 bases respectively, with 9 bases between them. Germline-derived CDR1 and CDR2 are SGHKS and YYEKEE (reference sequence). CDR3 protein: CASSLNGGGYTF. CDR3 bases: TGTGCCAGCAGCTTGAATGGGGGCGGCTACACCTTC.

This clonotype was counted many times. CDR3 protein: CASNFFGGTQETQYF. Written as DNA, the CDR3 is TGCGCCAGCAATTTCTTCGGGGGGACCCAAGAGACCCAGTACTTC. The chain combines TRBV5-1 with TRBJ2-5; 7 nucleotides agree with TRBD2. The CDR3 covers 15 residues. J was trimmed by 1 base and V by 6 bases; bases with no gene match: 9. CDR1 and CDR2 (germline): SGHRS, YFSETQ. Filled out from reference TRBV5-1 and TRBJ2-5, the complete variable domain reads KAGVTQTPRYLIKTRGQQVTLSCSPISGHRSVSWYQQTPGQGLQFLFEYFSETQRNKGNFPGRFSGRQFSNSRSEMNVSTLELGDSALYLCASNFFGGTQETQYFGPGTRLLVL.

This clonotype has only a few counts. This chain joins TRBV28 and TRBJ2-5, with 10 bases aligning to TRBD1. After removal of 6 bases from V and 5 bases from J, the junction contained 9 bases not matched to a gene. Looked up from germline, CDR1 is MDHEN and CDR2 is SYDVKM. The CDR3 is made up of 15 amino acids. The CDR3 loop reads CASSSFGTGVETQYF. In DNA, the CDR3 is TGTGCCAGCAGCTCTTTCGGGACAGGGGTGGAGACCCAGTACTTC.

The chain combines TRBV20-1 with TRBJ1-2, with TRBD1 matching over 7 bases. Germline V CDR1 and CDR2: DFQATT, SNEGSKA (reference sequence). Unmatched junction bases numbered 12, after V lost 1 base and J lost 7 bases. This CDR3 is 15 amino acids long. The CDR3 loop reads CSARAGTAPTIGYTF. The DNA of the CDR3 is TGCAGTGCTAGAGCGGGGACAGCCCCTACTATTGGCTACACCTTC.

This chain links TRBV5-6 with TRBJ2-7, with D perhaps matching TRBD1 (6 bases). Trimming removed 4 bases from V and 1 base from J, with 9 bases in between. Per the germline V gene, CDR1 is SGHDT and CDR2 is YYEEEE. This CDR3 region has 13 residues. The CDR3 region has the DNA TGTGCCAGCAGCCGGGACATTTCCTACGAGCAGTACGTC. Its protein product is CASSRDISYEQYV.

This clonotype was observed at least ten times. This chain joins TRBV5-1 and TRBJ1-3; D call uncertain. The CDR3 length is 16 residues. Germline-derived CDR1 and CDR2 are SGHRS and YFSETQ. Trimming took off 2 bases at V and 0 bases at J, with 12 bases between the two ends. The chain's CDR3 is CASSFGPRSSGNTIYF. The CDR3, as DNA: TGCGCCAGCAGCTTTGGCCCGAGAAGCTCTGGAAACACCATATATTTT. Based on the CDR3 plus reference TRBV5-1 and TRBJ1-3, the full variable domain is KAGVTQTPRYLIKTRGQQVTLSCSPISGHRSVSWYQQTPGQGLQFLFEYFSETQRNKGNFPGRFSGRQFSNSRSEMNVSTLELGDSALYLCASSFGPRSSGNTIYFGEGSWLTVV.

This clonotype was detected many times. The rearrangement joins TRBV20-1 to TRBJ1-5; 7 bases line up with TRBD1. The ends lost 3 bases at V and 6 bases at J; junction bases unmatched: 5. Germline V CDR1 and CDR2: DFQATT, SNEGSKA (reference sequence). This CDR3 is built from 13 residues. CDR3 nucleotides: TGCAGTGCTAGGTTAGGGGGCGGTCAGCCCCAGCATTTT. This sequence encodes CSARLGGGQPQHF.

This clonotype was observed a few times. V and J are TRBV19 and TRBJ2-5, with 10 bases that match TRBD2. V trimming: 11 bases; J trimming: 6 bases; junction bases outside the gene matches: 24. The CDR3 is 18 residues long. In germline, CDR1 is LNHDA, CDR2 SQIVND (reference sequence). The CDR3 coding sequence is TGTGCCGTTTCCCCCCTCACTAGCGGGGACGTCCTACGGAAGACCCAGTACTTC. Its translation is CAVSPLTSGDVLRKTQYF.

The rearrangement uses TRBV15 and TRBJ2-1; tentatively, D is TRBD2 (5 bases). Germline values: CDR1 LNHNV, CDR2 YYDKDF (reference sequence). V lost 0 bases and J lost 4, with 13 bases in between. The CDR3 runs to 16 residues. The DNA of the CDR3 is TGTGCCACCAGCAGAGAACCGGACTCACGATACAATGAGCAGTTCTTC. Protein sequence: CATSREPDSRYNEQFF.

This clonotype showed up many times. The CDR3 loop reads CATSDPSTDTQYF. CDR3 nucleotides: TGTGCCACCAGTGATCCTTCCACAGATACGCAGTATTTT. This rearrangement joins TRBV24-1 to TRBJ2-3, with no clear D. Trimming took off 3 bases at V and 2 bases at J, with 5 bases between the two ends. This CDR3 is built from 13 residues. Germline CDR1 KGHDR, CDR2 SFDVKD.

This chain joins TRBV12-5 and TRBJ1-2; 7 bases line up with TRBD1. Losses at the gene ends were 0 bases for V and 5 bases for J; bases not matched to a gene: 9. Per germline, CDR1 LGHNT and CDR2 FRNRAP. This CDR3 has 16 residues. The CDR3 DNA follows: TGTGCTAGTGGTTTGGTACCTGGGACAGCCTCATATGGCTACACCTTC. Protein product: CASGLVPGTASYGYTF.

This clonotype was detected only a few times. This sequence joins TRBV5-1 and TRBJ2-7; 8 bases map to TRBD1. The CDR3 sequence is 15 residues long. CDR1 is SGHRS, CDR2 YFSETQ, per germline. Germline trimming cut 0 bases from V and 6 bases from J; bases unmatched to any gene: 8. In DNA, the CDR3 is TGCGCCAGCAGCTTGGGATTGGACAGGGTTGGCGAGCAGTACGTC. It encodes CASSLGLDRVGEQYV.

This rearrangement joins TRBV20-1 to TRBJ2-1, with TRBD2 as a possible D gene (6 bases). The CDR3 has 18 amino acids. V lost 0 bases and J 9 bases, leaving 27 bases between the germline ends. The germline CDR1 and CDR2 sequences are DFQATT and SNEGSKA (reference sequence). The CDR3 DNA follows: TGCAGTGCTAGAGATCCTGGGAGCGCCGGGACGGGGGTCTCTGAGCAGTTCTTC. As protein: CSARDPGSAGTGVSEQFF.

This clonotype showed up many times. The chain employs TRBV5-4 and TRBJ2-1; D may be TRBD1 or TRBD2 (5 bases each). CDR1 and CDR2 (germline): SGHNT, YYREEE (reference sequence). The CDR3 covers 15 residues. Trimming took 4 bases from V and 8 from J, leaving 19 bases between them. The CDR3 region is CASSRHPGQGDEQFF. The DNA for the CDR3 is TGTGCCAGCAGCCGCCATCCGGGGCAGGGCGATGAGCAGTTCTTC.